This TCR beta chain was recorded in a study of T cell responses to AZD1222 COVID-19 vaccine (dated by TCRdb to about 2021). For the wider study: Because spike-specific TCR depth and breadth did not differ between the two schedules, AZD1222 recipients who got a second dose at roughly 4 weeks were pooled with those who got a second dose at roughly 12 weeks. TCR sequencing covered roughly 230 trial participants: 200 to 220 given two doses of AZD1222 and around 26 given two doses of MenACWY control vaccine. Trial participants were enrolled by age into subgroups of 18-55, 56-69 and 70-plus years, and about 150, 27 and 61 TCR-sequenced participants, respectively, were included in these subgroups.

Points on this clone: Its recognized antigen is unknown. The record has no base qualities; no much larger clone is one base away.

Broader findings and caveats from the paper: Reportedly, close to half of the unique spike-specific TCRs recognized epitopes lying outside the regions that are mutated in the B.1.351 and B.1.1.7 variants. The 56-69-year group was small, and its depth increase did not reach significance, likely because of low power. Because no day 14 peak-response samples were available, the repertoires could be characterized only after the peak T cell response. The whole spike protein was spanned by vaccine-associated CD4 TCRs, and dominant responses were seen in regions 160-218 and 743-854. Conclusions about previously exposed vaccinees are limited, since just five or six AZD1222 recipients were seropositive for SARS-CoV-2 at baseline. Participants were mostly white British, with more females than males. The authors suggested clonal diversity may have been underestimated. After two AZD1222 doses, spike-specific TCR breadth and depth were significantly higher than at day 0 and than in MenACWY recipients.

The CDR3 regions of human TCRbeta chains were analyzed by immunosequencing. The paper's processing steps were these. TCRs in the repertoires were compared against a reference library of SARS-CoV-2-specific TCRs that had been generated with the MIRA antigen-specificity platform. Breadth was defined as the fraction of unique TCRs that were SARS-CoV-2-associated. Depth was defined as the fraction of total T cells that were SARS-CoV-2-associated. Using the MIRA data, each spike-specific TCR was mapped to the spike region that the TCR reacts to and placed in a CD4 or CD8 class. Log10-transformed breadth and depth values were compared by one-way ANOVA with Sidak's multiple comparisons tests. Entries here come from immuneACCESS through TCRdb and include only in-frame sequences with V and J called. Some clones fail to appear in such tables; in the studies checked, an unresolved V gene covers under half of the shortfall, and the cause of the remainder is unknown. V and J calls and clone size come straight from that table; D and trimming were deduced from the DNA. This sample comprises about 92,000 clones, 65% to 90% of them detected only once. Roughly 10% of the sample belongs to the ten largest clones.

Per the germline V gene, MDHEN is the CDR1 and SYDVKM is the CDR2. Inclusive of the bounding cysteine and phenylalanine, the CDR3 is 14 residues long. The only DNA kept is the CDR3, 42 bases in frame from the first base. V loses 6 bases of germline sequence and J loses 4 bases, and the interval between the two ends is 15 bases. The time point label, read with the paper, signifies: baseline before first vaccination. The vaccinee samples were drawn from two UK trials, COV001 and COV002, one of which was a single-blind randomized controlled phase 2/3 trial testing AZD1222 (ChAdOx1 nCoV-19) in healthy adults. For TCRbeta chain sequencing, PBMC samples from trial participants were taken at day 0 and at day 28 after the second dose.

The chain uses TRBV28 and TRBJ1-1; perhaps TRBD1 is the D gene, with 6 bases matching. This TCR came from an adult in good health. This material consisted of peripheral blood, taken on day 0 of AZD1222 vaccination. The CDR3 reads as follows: CASSRQALSTEAFF. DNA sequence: TGTGCCAGCAGCCGACAGGCGTTGAGCACTGAAGCTTTCTTT. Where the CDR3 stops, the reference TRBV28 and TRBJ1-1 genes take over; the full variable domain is DVKVTQSSRYLVKRTGEKVFLECVQDMDHENMFWYRQDPGLGLRLIYFSYDVKMKEKGDIPEGYSVSREKKERFSLILESASTNQTSMYLCASSRQALSTEAFFGQGTRLTVV.